Described below is a single T cell receptor (beta chain) sequence and its context. Given a much more abundant clone one base away, this may be a read error. This record belongs to a study of T cells in Graves' hyperthyroidism and ophthalmopathy. TCR beta CDR3 sequences were amplified from RNA transcripts. HTBI primers were employed in a first-round RT-PCR of the TCR CDR3. MiXCR, run by TCRdb on the multiplex PCR reads, gives a single entry per CDR3 protein. The top ten clones hold about 18% of a sample with under 700,000 distinct CDR3 sequences, 16% of them seen once. The V gene's germline CDR1 is MNHEY and CDR2 SMNVEV (reference sequence). The CDR3 contains 14 residues.

The V gene is TRBV27, the J gene TRBJ2-7; 10 positions match TRBD2. Specimen: blood. The TCR comes from a young woman with Graves' hyperthyroidism. The CDR3 sequence: CASRSGLATYVQYF. CDR3 DNA: TGTGCCAGCAGATCGGGACTAGCGACCTACGTGCAGTACTTC.